The T cell receptor (beta chain) described here comes from a study of PD-1 blockade in mismatch repair-deficient tumors. Overall study context: Patients had approximately 13 mismatch repair-deficient cancer types, all previously treated and progressing.

Mismatch repair deficiency was confirmed in all patients, by PCR or immunohistochemistry. The TCR-sequenced patients were a few responders to pembrolizumab. Some clones are missing from TCRdb's copy, which holds only in-frame ones; the method was immunoSEQ multiplex PCR. The data hold 15,000 to 20,000 clones, with more than 70% observed a single time. CDR1 SGHRS and CDR2 YFSETQ come from the germline V gene. The ends lost 4 bases at V and 3 bases at J; junction bases unmatched: 5. This CDR3 spans 15 amino acids. With regard to this clone: Its specificity is not known.

Study-wide results and caveats: Rapid post-treatment expansion, then contraction, generally preceding radiologic response, marked tumor-resident clones.

The J gene is TRBJ2-1, the V gene TRBV5-1; 9 bases fit TRBD1. The sequence was collected from an adult with mismatch repair-deficient cancer. The sample here was PBMCs, taken before pembrolizumab treatment. In DNA form, the CDR3 reads TGCGCCAGCAGCACCGGGACAGGGAGCTACAATGAGCAGTTCTTC. Translating it yields CASSTGTGSYNEQFF.